Shown below are 10 T cell receptor beta chains from a single sample sequenced in a study of control samples from healthy donors and cancer patients. The repertoire was sequenced with immunoSEQ multiplex PCR; TCRdb's copy has only in-frame clones and lacks some. The sample has about 100,000 clones; approximately 90% are singletons. What was sequenced was blood. These receptors were taken from a young man in good health.

The rearrangement joins TRBV4-3 to TRBJ2-7; TRBD1 aligns across 8 bases. The germline gives CDR1 LGHNA, CDR2 YSLEER. V gave up 0 bases and J gave up 2 bases; unmatched junction bases: 6. CDR3 length: 16 residues. CDR3 loop: CASSQELQDRAYEQYF. The CDR3 DNA reads TGCGCCAGCAGCCAAGAACTGCAGGACAGGGCCTACGAGCAGTACTTC.

V is TRBV11-2 and J is TRBJ1-3; the D is unclear. V gave up 0 bases and J gave up 5 bases, with 8 bases separating them. The length of the CDR3 is 14 residues. Per the germline V gene, CDR1 is SGHAT and CDR2 is FQNNGV. The CDR3 nucleotides are TGTGCCAGCAGCTTAGATTCAAATAGAAACACCATATATTTT. Translating it yields CASSLDSNRNTIYF.

This rearrangement joins TRBV19 to TRBJ2-1, with 12 bases aligning to TRBD2. Germline V gene sequence: CDR1 LNHDA, CDR2 SQIVND (reference sequence). This CDR3 contains 16 residues. J lost 9 bases, V lost 6 bases, and 12 bases had no gene match. The CDR3 reads CASSRAGTSGSGEQFF. CDR3 DNA sequence: TGTGCCAGTAGCCGGGCCGGGACTAGCGGGTCGGGTGAGCAGTTCTTC.

For this clone: Distinct nucleotide sequences in the sample also encode this CDR3. The chain is built from TRBV5-1 and TRBJ1-1, with TRBD1 matching 8 bases. Looked up from germline, CDR1 is SGHRS and CDR2 is YFSETQ. The junction had 6 bases not matched to a gene; V was cut back by 3 bases and J by 5 bases. The CDR3 runs to 14 residues. In nucleotides, the CDR3 is TGCGCCAGCAGCTCAACAGGGGGTCGAACTGAAGCTTTCTTT. Translated, it gives CASSSTGGRTEAFF.

This clone has a single count. The rearrangement links TRBV7-9 to TRBJ1-4, with no clear D. The CDR3 has 14 amino acids. Trimming pared 1 base from V and 4 bases from J, leaving 7 bases between. Germline V gene lookup returns CDR1 SEHNR and CDR2 FQNEAQ (reference sequence). The CDR3 here is CASSLVLLNEKLFF. The CDR3 nucleotides read TGTGCCAGCAGCTTAGTTCTGCTTAATGAAAAACTGTTTTTT.

The chain links TRBV14 to TRBJ2-7; perhaps TRBD1 as D (6 bases). This CDR3 has 14 residues. The V gene's germline CDR1 is SGHDN and CDR2 FVKESK. Trimming removed 4 bases at V and 4 bases at J, with 14 bases between. In nucleotides, the CDR3 is TGTGCCAGCAGCCCCCGCCTGGACAGTTACGAGCAGTACTTC. Its protein is CASSPRLDSYEQYF.

The chain joins TRBV7-8 to TRBJ1-1; D might be TRBD1 (6 bases). Germline values: CDR1 SGHVS, CDR2 FQNEAQ. This CDR3 comprises 17 residues. The germline V and J ends were trimmed by 3 bases and 2 bases, with 19 bases remaining between them. CDR3 residues: CASSFGASGHSNTEAFF. The CDR3 DNA reads as TGTGCCAGCAGCTTTGGGGCCTCGGGACATTCAAACACTGAAGCTTTCTTT.

J is TRBJ2-4 and V is TRBV5-6; the D is unclear. This CDR3 is built from 16 residues. V dropped 0 bases and J dropped 0 bases, with 10 bases sitting between them. Germline V lookup: CDR1 SGHDT, CDR2 YYEEEE. In DNA form, the CDR3 reads TGTGCCAGCAGCTTGGCCGGGCCACTAGCCAAAAACATTCAGTACTTC. It specifies CASSLAGPLAKNIQYF. Full variable domain (outside the CDR3, taken from reference TRBV5-6 and TRBJ2-4): DAGVTQSPTHLIKTRGQQVTLRCSPKSGHDTVSWYQQALGQGPQFIFQYYEEEERQRGNFPDRFSGHQFPNYSSELNVNALLLGDSALYLCASSLAGPLAKNIQYFGAGTRLSVL.

This clone was detected only a few times. The CDR3 DNA sequence: TGTGCCAGCAGTTCGGCCCGGTCAGGGGTTGCTTACGAGCAGTACGTC. It specifies CASSSARSGVAYEQYV. This chain uses TRBV28 with TRBJ2-7, with D maybe TRBD1 (6 bases). The CDR3 sequence is 16 residues long. Trimming took 4 bases from V and 4 from J, leaving 20 bases between them. Germline CDR1 is MDHEN and CDR2 is SYDVKM.

Only a few counts were recorded for this clone. The same CDR3 also results from other DNA sequences found in this sample. The V call is TRBV5-4, the J call TRBJ1-5; possibly TRBD1 for D (5 bases). Per germline, CDR1 SGHNT and CDR2 YYREEE (reference sequence). The CDR3 is 14 amino acids. The V gene lost 2 bases and the J gene lost 6 bases, with 12 bases spanning the gap. The CDR3 sequence is CASSLEGLGQPQHF. CDR3 sequence (DNA): TGTGCCAGCAGCTTAGAGGGGTTGGGTCAGCCCCAGCATTTT.